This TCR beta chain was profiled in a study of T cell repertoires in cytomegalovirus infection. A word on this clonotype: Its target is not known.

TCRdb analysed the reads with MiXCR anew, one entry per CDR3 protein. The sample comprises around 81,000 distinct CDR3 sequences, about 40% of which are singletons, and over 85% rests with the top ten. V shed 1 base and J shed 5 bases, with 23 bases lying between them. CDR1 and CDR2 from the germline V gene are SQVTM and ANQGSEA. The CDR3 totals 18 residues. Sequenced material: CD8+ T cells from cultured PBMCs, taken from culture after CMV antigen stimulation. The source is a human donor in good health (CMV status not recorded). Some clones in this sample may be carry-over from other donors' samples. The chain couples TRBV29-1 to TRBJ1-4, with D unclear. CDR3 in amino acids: CSVEVSLGTPRANEKLFF. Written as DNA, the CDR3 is TGCAGCGTTGAAGTCAGTTTGGGAACCCCCCGAGCAAATGAAAAACTGTTTTTT.